The present T cell receptor (beta chain) was sequenced within a study of CD8+ T cells in alopecia areata. Isolated RNA was reverse transcribed into cDNA used as the sequencing template. Measured with immunoSEQ multiplex PCR; TCRdb has only the in-frame clones, and not every one. The sample has some 100,000 clones, less than 70% seen once. CDR1 is SQVTM, CDR2 ANQGSEA, per germline. The CDR3 runs to 16 residues. V was trimmed by 0 bases and J by 0 bases, leaving 12 bases between them. The receptor was isolated from a human donor in good health. V gene TRBV29-1 combines with J gene TRBJ1-5; D is ambiguous. The sequenced sample consisted of CD4+ T cells sorted from blood. Here the CDR3 DNA reads TGCAGCGTTGAAGATCGGCCCAGAGATAGCAATCAGCCCCAGCATTTT. This codes for CSVEDRPRDSNQPQHF.